Below are 14 T cell receptor beta chains sequenced from a single sample in a study of regulatory T cells in long-lasting Graves disease. The time point: newly diagnosed GD, antithyroid drugs for less than 3 months. RNA isolated from PBMCs was used to make the TCR library. iRepertoire HTBI primers and Arm-PCR of CDR3 regions built TCR beta libraries. Each CDR3 protein gets one entry after TCRdb re-called the multiplex PCR reads with MiXCR. This sample has about 450,000 distinct CDR3 sequences, with roughly 15% found just once. These data were also reused for a study on T cells in Graves' hyperthyroidism and ophthalmopathy.

The sample was peripheral blood mononuclear cells (PBMCs), taken at new diagnosis, from a patient treated with antithyroid drugs. The source of these receptors is a woman in her thirties with Graves disease.

This clonotype was detected only a few times. V is TRBV5-1 and J is TRBJ1-4, with D unresolved. This CDR3 is built from 15 residues. From germline, CDR1 is SGHRS and CDR2 YFSETQ. Trimming took 7 bases from V and 7 from J, leaving 20 bases between them. The chain's CDR3 is CASQTSAGSFEKLFF. CDR3 DNA sequence: TGCGCCAGCCAGACCAGTGCAGGAAGTTTTGAAAAACTGTTTTTT. Full variable domain (outside the CDR3, taken from reference TRBV5-1 and TRBJ1-4): KAGVTQTPRYLIKTRGQQVTLSCSPISGHRSVSWYQQTPGQGLQFLFEYFSETQRNKGNFPGRFSGRQFSNSRSEMNVSTLELGDSALYLCASQTSAGSFEKLFFGSGTQLSVL.

This clonotype was found a few times. The chain carries TRBV6-5 and TRBJ2-1; D call uncertain. Germline V lookup: CDR1 MNHEY, CDR2 SVGAGI. The CDR3 consists of 18 residues. V was cut by 2 bases and J by 4 bases, with 21 bases left in between. The CDR3 DNA reads TGTGCCAGCAGTTACACCCTAGTAGGCTTCGGTAGTTACAATGAGCAGTTCTTC. Translation: CASSYTLVGFGSYNEQFF.

This clonotype was found many times. This sequence joins TRBV3-1 and TRBJ2-3; D remains ambiguous. V dropped 0 bases and J dropped 3 bases, with 16 bases sitting between them. This CDR3 is 17 amino acids long. Germline CDR1 and CDR2: LGHDT and YNNKEL (reference sequence). CDR3 coding DNA: TGTGCCAGCAGCCAAGAGTTGGCAAACCGAAAAACAGATACGCAGTATTTT. This translates into CASSQELANRKTDTQYF.

This clonotype has at least ten counts. The chain uses TRBV11-3 and TRBJ2-2; unclear D gene. Germline CDR1 is SGHNT and CDR2 is YENEEA. The CDR3 is made up of 15 amino acids. V was clipped by 2 bases and J by 6 bases, with 13 bases between them. The CDR3 protein is CASSLNSQVSGELFF. The CDR3, as DNA: TGTGCCAGCAGCTTAAATTCCCAGGTCTCCGGGGAGCTGTTTTTT.

This clonotype was seen ten or more times. J is TRBJ2-1 and V is TRBV20-1; 12 bases are a match to TRBD2. Germline assignment: CDR1 DFQATT and CDR2 SNEGSKA (reference sequence). V was pared by 3 bases and J by 2 bases, with 8 bases of the junction left unmatched. CDR3 size: 17 residues. The CDR3 DNA follows: TGCAGTGCTAGTACTAGCGGGAGGTACCAAGCCTACAATGAGCAGTTCTTC. Protein: CSASTSGRYQAYNEQFF.

This clonotype was seen repeatedly, ten times or more. The gene calls are TRBV27 and TRBJ1-2, with D hard to call. The ends were cut back, 5 bases at V and 4 bases at J, with 11 bases in the middle. From germline, CDR1 is MNHEY and CDR2 SMNVEV (reference sequence). The CDR3 runs to 13 residues. The CDR3: CASSGSMGYGYTF. The CDR3 nucleotides read TGTGCCAGCAGTGGAAGCATGGGCTATGGCTACACCTTC.

In this sample, this clonotype turned up many times. The J gene is TRBJ2-3, the V gene TRBV6-1; D remains ambiguous. Looked up from germline, CDR1 is MNHNS and CDR2 is SASEGT. V lost 8 bases to trimming and J lost 1 base, with 19 bases between them. The CDR3 loop spans 16 amino acids. CDR3: CASRTLGERGTDTQYF. CDR3 sequence (DNA): TGTGCCAGCCGTACCTTGGGCGAACGAGGCACAGATACGCAGTATTTT.

The chain combines TRBV12-3 or TRBV12-4 with TRBJ2-7; D might be TRBD2 (5 bases). The V end lost 6 bases, the J end lost 0 bases, and 12 bases lay between the germline ends. The CDR3 spans 14 residues. The CDR3 spells CASSPSGNSYEQYF. The CDR3 nucleotides are TGTGCCAGCAGCCCTTCGGGGAACTCCTACGAGCAGTACTTC.

Ten or more counts support this clonotype. J is TRBJ2-1 and V is TRBV27, with 10 bases fitting TRBD2. The trim removed 11 bases at V and 2 bases at J, leaving 9 bases unmatched. Germline-derived CDR1 and CDR2 are MNHEY and SMNVEV (reference sequence). The CDR3 sequence is 15 residues long. DNA for the CDR3: TGTGCCGCACGGCCAGCGGGAGGGGCCTACAATGAGCAGTTCTTC. It is translated as CAARPAGGAYNEQFF.

This clonotype was observed many times. The chain has TRBV7-9 and TRBJ1-1; D not resolved. V was clipped by 4 bases and J by 7 bases, with 19 bases between them. CDR1 is SEHNR, CDR2 FQNEAQ, per germline (reference sequence). This CDR3 has 15 residues. CDR3 nucleotide sequence: TGTGCCAGCAGCTCAGACCTAGCCCGAAAATATGAAGCTTTCTTT. Its translation is CASSSDLARKYEAFF.

This clonotype was picked up many times. This sequence joins TRBV20-1 and TRBJ2-1, with 10 positions matching TRBD2. CDR3 length: 15 residues. V gave up 0 bases and J gave up 4 bases; unmatched junction bases: 3. CDR1 and CDR2 (germline): DFQATT, SNEGSKA (reference sequence). The CDR3 sequence: CSARDEREGYNEQFF. In DNA, the CDR3 is TGCAGTGCTAGAGACGAGCGGGAGGGGTACAATGAGCAGTTCTTC.

V usage is TRBV12-3 or TRBV12-4 and J usage is TRBJ2-1; 9 nucleotides agree with TRBD1. After removal of 5 bases from V and 4 bases from J, the junction contained 3 bases not matched to a gene. CDR3 size: 14 residues. The CDR3 bases are TGTGCCAGCAGTACAGGGGGCGCTTACAATGAGCAGTTCTTC. Translated, it gives CASSTGGAYNEQFF.

The chain recombines TRBV6-2 or TRBV6-3 with TRBJ2-7, with 14 bases identical to TRBD2. The CDR3 extends over 18 amino acids. Trimming took 1 base from V and 4 from J; bases not matched to a gene: 9. CDR1 MNHEY and CDR2 SVGEGT come from the germline V gene. In nucleotides, the CDR3 is TGTGCCAGCAGTTACTACAGACTAGCGGGAGGGAGAGATTACGAGCAGTACTTC. It encodes CASSYYRLAGGRDYEQYF.

This clonotype has ten or more counts. The chain combines TRBV3-1 with TRBJ2-1; D is tentatively TRBD1 or TRBD2 (5 bases each). Per germline, CDR1 LGHDT and CDR2 YNNKEL (reference sequence). This CDR3 is built from 17 residues. With 1 base removed from V and 8 bases from J, the gap between germline ends came to 21 bases. The CDR3 coding sequence is TGTGCCAGCAGCCAAGGGGGGTTAGGCCCCAGGGCCGATGAGCAGTTCTTC. Amino acid sequence: CASSQGGLGPRADEQFF.